These 24 T cell receptor beta chains came from one sample sequenced in a study of T cell responses to AZD1222 COVID-19 vaccine. Assay used: immunoSEQ multiplex PCR; TCRdb lists only in-frame clones, some missing. This sample yields tens of thousands of clones, of which approximately 85% are seen a single time; about 27% belongs to the top ten. The material was peripheral blood, obtained 28 days after the second AZD1222 dose. The receptor set was obtained from an adult who received the AZD1222 COVID-19 vaccine.

In this sample, this clone turned up once. The chain recombines TRBV19 with TRBJ1-2; 8 bases align to TRBD1. The CDR3 extends over 18 amino acids. The J segment lost 1 base and the V segment lost 0 bases, leaving 10 bases of the junction unmatched. CDR1 and CDR2 (germline): LNHDA, SQIVND (reference sequence). The CDR3 spells CASSIDIRRDRLNYGYTF. CDR3 DNA sequence: TGTGCCAGTAGTATAGATATAAGACGGGACAGGCTTAACTATGGCTACACCTTC.

The genes are TRBV5-1 and TRBJ1-2; D remains ambiguous. This CDR3 region has 14 residues. The V and J ends lost 4 bases and 0 bases respectively, with 10 bases between them. Germline CDR1 SGHRS, CDR2 YFSETQ. CDR3 in amino acids: CASSPPGPNYGYTF. DNA for the CDR3: TGCGCCAGCAGCCCCCCGGGTCCTAACTATGGCTACACCTTC.

This chain uses TRBV11-1 with TRBJ2-2; 9 bases agree with TRBD1. V shed 6 bases and J 3 bases; nucleotides not matched to a gene: 8. CDR1 SGHAT and CDR2 FQDESV come from the germline V gene (reference sequence). CDR3 size: 16 residues. CDR3 protein: CASRSGGQGDTGELFF. DNA for the CDR3: TGTGCCAGCAGGAGTGGGGGACAGGGAGACACCGGGGAGCTGTTTTTT.

The chain recombines TRBV7-9 with TRBJ1-5; D not resolved. The CDR3 contains 12 residues. The germline CDR1 and CDR2 sequences are SEHNR and FQNEAQ (reference sequence). V was clipped by 3 bases and J by 3 bases, with 3 bases between them. CDR3 nucleotide sequence: TGTGCCAGCAGCTTCGACAATCAGCCCCAGCATTTT. The encoded protein is CASSFDNQPQHF.

The gene calls are TRBV28 and TRBJ2-3; 15 positions match TRBD2. Germline-derived CDR1 and CDR2 are MDHEN and SYDVKM. Germline trimming cut 6 bases from V and 6 bases from J; bases unmatched to any gene: 22. This CDR3 contains 21 residues. The CDR3 bases are TGTGCCAGCAGCATATCCCGGACTAGCGGGAGGGCCATGGGTGGAAGGGATACGCAGTATTTT. This translates into CASSISRTSGRAMGGRDTQYF.

CDR3 sequence (DNA): TGTGCCAGCAGCTTGGCCGGGACGAGCGGAGGGGCGGGTGAGCAGTTCTTC. It is translated as CASSLAGTSGGAGEQFF. The chain has TRBV5-8 and TRBJ2-1, with D possibly TRBD2 on 6 matching bases. The CDR3 has 17 residues. V dropped 0 bases and J dropped 9 bases, with 22 bases sitting between them. Germline CDR1 reads SGHTS; CDR2 reads YDEGEE.

V usage is TRBV27 and J usage is TRBJ1-1; D remains unclear. The germline V gene encodes CDR1 MNHEY and CDR2 SMNVEV (reference sequence). The V and J ends lost 2 bases and 1 base respectively, with 14 bases between them. CDR3 length equals 16 residues. The chain's CDR3 is CASSLTGGLTNTEAFF. CDR3 nucleotides: TGTGCCAGCAGTTTAACCGGCGGTTTGACGAACACTGAAGCTTTCTTT.

This sequence joins TRBV18 and TRBJ2-3; no clear D. The germline V and J ends were trimmed by 4 bases and 0 bases, with 26 bases remaining between them. CDR1 is KGHSH, CDR2 LQKENI, per germline. The CDR3 contains 20 residues. CDR3 residues: CASSLVGMAAHTFSTDTQYF. In DNA, the CDR3 is TGTGCCAGCTCACTGGTCGGTATGGCAGCTCATACCTTTAGCACAGATACGCAGTATTTT. The complete variable domain, with remaining parts taken from reference TRBV18 and TRBJ2-3, reads NAGVMQNPRHLVRRRGQEARLRCSPMKGHSHVYWYRQLPEEGLKFMVYLQKENIIDESGMPKERFSAEFPKEGPSILRIQQVVRGDSAAYFCASSLVGMAAHTFSTDTQYFGPGTRLTVL.

V usage is TRBV5-5 and J usage is TRBJ1-1; D remains ambiguous. The V gene lost 4 bases and the J gene lost 3 bases, with 7 bases spanning the gap. CDR1 is SGHKS and CDR2 is YYEKEE in the germline V gene (reference sequence). CDR3 length: 12 amino acids. Written as DNA, the CDR3 is TGTGCCAGCAGCCAGGCGGACACTGAAGCTTTCTTT. It translates to CASSQADTEAFF.

There are a few counts of this clone. The rearrangement joins TRBV28 to TRBJ1-1; 7 bases map to TRBD1. The junction had 8 bases not matched to a gene; V was cut back by 3 bases and J by 1 base. The germline gives CDR1 MDHEN, CDR2 SYDVKM. The CDR3 consists of 16 residues. The CDR3 DNA is TGTGCCAGCAGTTTCCCTACAGGGGCTCGGAACACTGAAGCTTTCTTT. Its protein product is CASSFPTGARNTEAFF.

The rearrangement uses TRBV6-1 and TRBJ2-2; the match to TRBD1 covers 9 bases. This CDR3 has 15 amino acids. V shed 1 base and J 7 bases; nucleotides not matched to a gene: 4. CDR1 and CDR2 from the germline V gene are MNHNS and SASEGT. The CDR3 is CASSEGTGVSGELFF. DNA of the CDR3: TGTGCCAGCAGTGAAGGGACAGGGGTGAGCGGGGAGCTGTTTTTT.

The rearrangement uses TRBV28 and TRBJ2-7; D possibly corresponds to TRBD1 (6 bases). The germline gives CDR1 MDHEN, CDR2 SYDVKM. V dropped 5 bases and J dropped 0 bases, with 17 bases sitting between them. This CDR3 has 16 residues. The chain's CDR3 is CASSRPLGAVSYEQYF. The DNA of the CDR3 is TGTGCCAGCAGTAGACCCCTGGGGGCGGTCTCCTACGAGCAGTACTTC.

The genes are TRBV6-6 and TRBJ1-5; no clear D gene. CDR1 and CDR2 from the germline V gene are MNHNY and SVGAGI (reference sequence). Trimming cost V 5 bases and J 9 bases, with 11 bases left between them. CDR3 length equals 12 residues. The CDR3 DNA reads as TGTGCCAGCAGTCCAAACTCGACGCCCCAGCATTTT. Amino acid sequence: CASSPNSTPQHF.

The chain joins TRBV7-2 to TRBJ2-7; D is perhaps TRBD1 or TRBD2 (5 bases each). Germline loops: CDR1 SGHTA, CDR2 FQGNSA. The CDR3 spans 15 residues. Trimming left V 3 bases short and J 5 bases short, with 17 bases between. CDR3 amino acids: CASSLPRARAHEQYF. In DNA form, the CDR3 reads TGTGCCAGCAGCTTGCCGCGGGCCAGGGCCCACGAGCAGTACTTC.

The V call is TRBV6-5, the J call TRBJ1-6; D remains unclear. The CDR3 spans 13 residues. Trimming removed 2 bases from V and 14 bases from J, with 13 bases in between. Germline V gives CDR1 MNHEY, CDR2 SVGAGI. The CDR3: CASSYIYSGALHF. The CDR3 DNA reads as TGTGCCAGCAGTTACATTTATAGCGGGGCCCTCCACTTT.

The table lists this clone with a count of one. Its ends do not fully match the called genes, so a read error is possible. In the same sample, other DNA sequences code for this CDR3. CDR3 nucleotides: TGTGCCAGCAGTGTAGAACTAGCTCTGGGGACCCAGTACTTC. Translation gives CASSVELALGTQYF. V gene TRBV9 combines with J gene TRBJ2-5, with D perhaps TRBD2 (6 bases). The germline V gene encodes CDR1 SGDLS and CDR2 YYNGEE. The CDR3 contains 14 residues.

The rearrangement uses TRBV7-3 and TRBJ2-7, with 8 bases that match TRBD2. The germline gives CDR1 SGHTA, CDR2 FQGTGA. Unmatched junction bases numbered 6, after V lost 2 bases and J lost 9 bases. This CDR3 is built from 13 residues. The CDR3 bases are TGTGCCAGCAGCTTAGGTAGCGGGACTGTGCAGTACTTC. It specifies CASSLGSGTVQYF.

The rearrangement links TRBV28 to TRBJ2-1; weak D call: TRBD2 (7 bases). Trimming stripped 6 bases from V and 9 bases from J, with 21 bases between. The CDR3 spans 15 residues. Germline assignment: CDR1 MDHEN and CDR2 SYDVKM. Here the CDR3 DNA reads TGTGCCAGCAGCCCTCTAGGGGGAACGGGAGGTGAGCAGTTCTTC. It yields the protein CASSPLGGTGGEQFF.

This clone is a singleton in its sample. The chain carries TRBV18 and TRBJ2-5, with 8 bases aligning to TRBD1. The J segment lost 5 bases and the V segment lost 2 bases, leaving 7 bases of the junction unmatched. This CDR3 has 15 residues. CDR1 KGHSH and CDR2 LQKENI come from the germline V gene. DNA for the CDR3: TGTGCCAGCTCACCAGTTCGGACAGGGAGGGAGACCCAGTACTTC. This translates into CASSPVRTGRETQYF.

This chain connects TRBV7-2 to TRBJ2-3; D possibly corresponds to TRBD2 (6 bases). The ends were cut back, 1 base at V and 6 bases at J, with 11 bases in the middle. The CDR3 is made up of 14 amino acids. Looked up from germline, CDR1 is SGHTA and CDR2 is FQGNSA. DNA of the CDR3: TGTGCCAGCAGCTTAGGTGGGGGGTGGGATACGCAGTATTTT. Its protein product is CASSLGGGWDTQYF. Variable domain in full (rest from reference TRBV7-2 and TRBJ2-3): GAGVSQSPSNKVTEKGKDVELRCDPISGHTALYWYRQSLGQGLEFLIYFQGNSAPDKSGLPSDRFSAERTGGSVSTLTIQRTQQEDSAVYLCASSLGGGWDTQYFGPGTRLTVL.

This clone came up once. The CDR3 protein is CSVQDVNQPQHF. Written as DNA, the CDR3 is TGCAGCGTTCAGGACGTGAATCAGCCCCAGCATTTT. The V and J genes are TRBV29-1 and TRBJ1-5; D unclear. Trimming removed 5 bases from V and 4 bases from J, with 9 bases in between. This CDR3 has 12 amino acids. The germline V gene has CDR1 SQVTM and CDR2 ANQGSEA.

The rearrangement links TRBV4-1 to TRBJ2-3, with 7 bases aligning to TRBD2. This CDR3 spans 16 amino acids. Germline loops: CDR1 MGHRA, CDR2 YSYEKL. J was trimmed by 5 bases and V by 1 base; bases with no gene match: 9. The CDR3 DNA sequence: TGCGCCAGCAGCCAAGGCGTGCGGGAGTATTTAGATACGCAGTATTTT. Its protein is CASSQGVREYLDTQYF.

The V call is TRBV7-8, the J call TRBJ2-7; 10 bases line up with TRBD2. The trim removed 1 base at V and 3 bases at J, leaving 9 bases unmatched. The CDR3 covers 17 residues. CDR1 is SGHVS and CDR2 is FQNEAQ in the germline V gene. The CDR3 reads CASSLVVVAGGFYEQYF. Written as DNA, the CDR3 is TGTGCCAGCAGCTTAGTTGTGGTAGCGGGAGGATTCTACGAGCAGTACTTC. Combining the CDR3 with reference TRBV7-8 and TRBJ2-7 gives the whole variable domain GAGVSQSPRYKVAKRGQDVALRCDPISGHVSLFWYQQALGQGPEFLTYFQNEAQLDKSGLPSDRFFAERPEGSVSTLKIQRTQQEDSAVYLCASSLVVVAGGFYEQYFGPGTRLTVT.

The chain has TRBV7-2 and TRBJ2-1; 10 nucleotides match TRBD2. The CDR3 extends over 16 amino acids. V was pared by 4 bases and J by 1 base, with 4 bases of the junction left unmatched. The V gene's germline CDR1 is SGHTA and CDR2 FQGNSA. The CDR3 region has the DNA TGTGCCAGCAGCTCGGGACTAGCGCCGTCCTACAATGAGCAGTTCTTC. It codes for CASSSGLAPSYNEQFF.